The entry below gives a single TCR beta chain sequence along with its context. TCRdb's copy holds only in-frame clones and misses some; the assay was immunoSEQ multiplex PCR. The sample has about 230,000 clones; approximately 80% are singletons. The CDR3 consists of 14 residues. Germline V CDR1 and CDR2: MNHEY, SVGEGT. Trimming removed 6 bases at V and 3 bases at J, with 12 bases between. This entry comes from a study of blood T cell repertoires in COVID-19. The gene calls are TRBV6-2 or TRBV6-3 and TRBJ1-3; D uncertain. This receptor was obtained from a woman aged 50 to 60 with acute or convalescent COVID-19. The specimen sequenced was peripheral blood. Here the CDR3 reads CASSLGGHGNTIYF. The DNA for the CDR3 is TGTGCCAGCAGCTTGGGCGGGCATGGAAACACCATATATTTT.